This T cell receptor beta chain was observed in a study of T cell clonality in common variable immunodeficiency (dated by TCRdb to between 2014 and 2017). CVID samples and control samples contributed equivalent amounts of genomic DNA as sequencing input. For every sample, a 60 bp segment covering the rearranged TCRbeta CDR3 region was amplified and then sequenced. The immunoSEQ assay, a bias-corrected multiplex PCR combined with high-throughput sequencing, was used for TCRbeta amplification. Per the authors' processing: Every unique nucleotide sequence counted as a clone and was annotated with V, D and J genes, copy number and frequency. Sequences were labeled productive if in frame, and non-productive if out of frame or containing stop codons. As previously described, clonality was computed from Shannon's entropy. Mean CDR3 Kyte-Doolittle hydropathy was derived from the predicted amino acid sequences of productive clones. The R hclust function was used to hierarchically cluster scaled V gene usage with Manhattan distance and complete linkage. Clone sharing by CDR3 amino acid sequence was assessed by resampling 12 repertoires per group over 100 rounds. The repertoires were screened for some 69 published EBV-specific TCRbeta sequences and some 230 published CMV-specific TCRbeta sequences. A couple of CVID samples yielding fewer than 10,000 sequences were excluded from analysis, leaving fewer than 50 CVID repertoires. TCRdb retrieved this table from immuneACCESS and kept in-frame rearrangements only. Not all clones are present; in checked studies, unresolved V genes account for under half, and no reason is known for the remainder. Clone size and the V and J calls come from that table; the DNA yielded D and trimming. The table records about 39,000 clones for this sample, and not one of them appears only once. The biggest ten clones account for approximately 1.4% of the sample.

V lost 3 bases and J lost 0 bases; the stretch between them is 9 bases long. CDR1 SNHLY and CDR2 FYNNEI are derived from the germline V gene. The CDR3 runs 15 residues from the cysteine to the phenylalanine. The DNA has 36 bases, all within the CDR3, and is read from base 1. This clone appeared many times. The specificity of this receptor is unknown. The read falls 3 residues short of the CDR3 end, and the missing part is taken from the germline J gene. Points the paper makes about the study in general: Even though DNA input was the same, control samples had an average of about 89,000 unique sequences each, compared with approximately 32,000 in CVID samples. Healthy controls shared more TCRbeta clones with each other than CVID subjects shared among themselves (p < 0.0001). CVID TCRbeta sequences were reported to have fewer deletions and N-nucleotide insertions and to lack highly modified clones with 13 or more V deletions. It was noted by the authors that sequencing of the repertoires of T cell subpopulations would be needed to clarify the cause of the increased clonality in CVID. Correlations of repertoire features with clinical complications were constrained by heterogeneity among patients within the CVID cohort. TCRbeta clonality was higher in CVID subjects than in healthy controls (t-test p = 0.018), and the increase was most characteristic of about a third of subjects.

Most CVID patients and most healthy controls were of Caucasian heritage. From each donor, roughly 5 to 9 ml of heparinized peripheral whole blood was collected. Genomic DNA from adults with common variable immune deficiency (CVID) and from healthy adult controls was the source for sequencing TCRbeta CDR3 repertoires. The control group comprised some 22 healthy adult volunteers, about 12 female and approximately ten male, aged about 23 to 75 years with a mean age of around 37. Diluted blood was density-centrifuged over Hypaque 1077 or Ficoll-Paque to isolate peripheral blood mononuclear cells. Unsorted mononuclear cells served as the source of genomic DNA, which was extracted either by Qiagen column purification or by a centrifugation-based method.

The sequencing input was peripheral blood mononuclear cells. This sequence was found in a person between 18 and 75 years old in good health. The V gene is TRBV2 and the J gene is TRBJ2-1; no D gene is confidently identified. This receptor has the CDR3 CASSDTPSSYNEQFF. Partial CDR3 DNA: TGTGCCAGCAGTGATACACCCAGCTCCTACAATGAG.